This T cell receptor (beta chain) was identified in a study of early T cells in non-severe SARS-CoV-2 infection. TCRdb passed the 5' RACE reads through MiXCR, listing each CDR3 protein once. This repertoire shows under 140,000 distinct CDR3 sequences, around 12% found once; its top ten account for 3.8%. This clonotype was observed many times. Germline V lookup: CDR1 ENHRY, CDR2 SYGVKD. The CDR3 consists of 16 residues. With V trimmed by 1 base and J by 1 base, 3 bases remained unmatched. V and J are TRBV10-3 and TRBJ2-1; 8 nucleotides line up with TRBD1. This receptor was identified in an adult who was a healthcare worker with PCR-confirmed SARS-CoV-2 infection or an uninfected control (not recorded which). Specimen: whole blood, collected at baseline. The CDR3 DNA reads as TGTGCCATCAGTGAGTATAGGACAGGGTCCTACAATGAGCAGTTCTTC. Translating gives CAISEYRTGSYNEQFF.